The rows below give T cell receptor beta chains drawn from one sample of a study of shared clonotypes between healthy human individuals. Using immunoSEQ multiplex PCR, the repertoire was profiled, and TCRdb retains in-frame clones only, with some absent. The repertoire holds nearly 1,000,000 clones, with 76% as singletons. Sequencing was carried out using memory CD4+ T cells sorted from blood. Receptors were obtained from a man younger than 30 in good health. CDR3s include the opening cysteine and the closing phenylalanine or tryptophan. Each record gives: J gene, V gene, clone size, D gene, CDR3 protein, CDR3 DNA. A D gene is named only where the DNA matches it firmly. Size is omitted from some rows. Given values are once, few, many or a class for expanded clones.

j_call: TRBJ2-1; v_call: TRBV6-5; clone_size: -; d_call: -; cdr3_aa: CASSPLTGFRQFF; cdr3_nt: TGTGCCAGCAGTCCGCTAACAGGGTTCCGGCAGTTCTTC
j_call: TRBJ2-3; v_call: TRBV5-1; clone_size: -; d_call: -; cdr3_aa: CASSRSLGFGTDTQYF; cdr3_nt: TGCGCCAGCAGCCGGAGTCTAGGGTTCGGCACAGATACGCAGTATTTT
j_call: TRBJ2-7; v_call: TRBV7-8; clone_size: -; d_call: TRBD1; cdr3_aa: CASSFRTGGPYEQYF; cdr3_nt: TGTGCCAGCAGCTTTCGGACAGGCGGACCCTACGAGCAGTACTTC
j_call: TRBJ2-6; v_call: TRBV6-1; clone_size: -; d_call: TRBD2; cdr3_aa: CASSALAGGGSGANVLTF; cdr3_nt: TGTGCCAGCAGTGCTTTAGCGGGAGGGGGCTCTGGGGCCAACGTCCTGACTTTC
j_call: TRBJ2-2; v_call: TRBV1; clone_size: -; d_call: -; cdr3_aa: CTSSPGGTSGMVGELFF; cdr3_nt: TGCACCAGCAGCCCAGGGGGGACTAGCGGGATGGTCGGGGAGCTGTTTTTT
j_call: TRBJ2-2; v_call: TRBV27; clone_size: -; d_call: -; cdr3_aa: CASRTRTGTGELFF; cdr3_nt: TGTGCCAGCCGGACTCGGACGGGCACCGGGGAGCTGTTTTTT
j_call: TRBJ2-5; v_call: TRBV18; clone_size: -; d_call: -; cdr3_aa: CASSPPGQPEETQYF; cdr3_nt: TGTGCCAGCTCACCGCCGGGTCAGCCCGAAGAGACCCAGTACTTC
j_call: TRBJ2-7; v_call: TRBV27; clone_size: -; d_call: -; cdr3_aa: CASSPNQYSGSLSYEQYF; cdr3_nt: TGTGCCAGCAGTCCCAATCAGTACAGCGGAAGTCTCTCCTACGAGCAGTACTTC
j_call: TRBJ2-3; v_call: TRBV5-1; clone_size: -; d_call: TRBD1; cdr3_aa: CASSFGQGSPSTDTQYF; cdr3_nt: TGCGCCAGCAGCTTTGGACAGGGGTCTCCAAGCACAGATACGCAGTATTTT
j_call: TRBJ2-3; v_call: TRBV13; clone_size: few; d_call: TRBD1; cdr3_aa: CASRTTGGGDTQYF; cdr3_nt: TGTGCCAGCAGAACCACAGGGGGCGGAGATACGCAGTATTTT
j_call: TRBJ1-3; v_call: TRBV18; clone_size: many; d_call: TRBD1; cdr3_aa: CASSPGQGSGNTIYF; cdr3_nt: TGTGCCAGCTCACCAGGACAGGGCTCTGGAAACACCATATATTTT
j_call: TRBJ2-1; v_call: TRBV6-1; clone_size: -; d_call: -; cdr3_aa: CASKSRETGIF; cdr3_nt: TGTGCCAGCAAATCTCGGGAGACGGGGATCTTC
j_call: TRBJ1-5; v_call: TRBV30; clone_size: few; d_call: -; cdr3_aa: CAWSVFPGRAINQPQHF; cdr3_nt: TGTGCCTGGAGTGTATTCCCGGGACGGGCAATCAATCAGCCCCAGCATTTT
j_call: TRBJ1-6; v_call: TRBV6-1; clone_size: -; d_call: TRBD1; cdr3_aa: CASSALTGGNSPLHF; cdr3_nt: TGTGCCAGCAGTGCTTTGACAGGGGGCAACTCACCCCTCCACTTT
j_call: TRBJ2-1; v_call: TRBV27; clone_size: -; d_call: TRBD1; cdr3_aa: CASRGTGSLYEQFF; cdr3_nt: TGTGCCAGCAGGGGGACAGGGAGTCTCTATGAGCAGTTCTTC
j_call: TRBJ2-7; v_call: TRBV5-4; clone_size: -; d_call: TRBD2; cdr3_aa: CASSGTSGEQYF; cdr3_nt: TGTGCCAGCAGCGGGACTAGCGGCGAGCAGTACTTC
j_call: TRBJ1-1; v_call: TRBV29-1; clone_size: -; d_call: -; cdr3_aa: CSVDVPGQGTEAFF; cdr3_nt: TGCAGCGTTGATGTTCCAGGTCAAGGCACTGAAGCTTTCTTT